One sample yielded the 28 T cell receptor beta chains listed below, sequenced in a study of T cell changes during pregnancy in multiple sclerosis. Method: immunoSEQ multiplex PCR; TCRdb's copy keeps in-frame clones and lacks some. This sample has some 69,000 clones, with around 90% found just once. The sequencing used peripheral blood, collected in the second trimester of pregnancy. The receptors stem from a female donor in good health, enrolled as a control in a pregnancy study.

The chain carries TRBV7-2 and TRBJ2-5; 7 nucleotides agree with TRBD2. V was pared by 5 bases and J by 4 bases, with 10 bases of the junction left unmatched. The CDR3 has 15 residues. Germline values: CDR1 SGHTA, CDR2 FQGNSA. This CDR3 is CASSRDAAGLETQYF. The CDR3, as DNA: TGTGCCAGCAGCCGTGACGCAGCGGGGCTAGAGACCCAGTACTTC.

V gene TRBV9 combines with J gene TRBJ2-3; 8 nucleotides match TRBD1. Trimming took 0 bases from V and 1 from J; bases not matched to a gene: 4. The CDR3 sequence is 16 residues long. Per germline, CDR1 SGDLS and CDR2 YYNGEE. Here the CDR3 reads CASSVGRGQGTDTQYF. DNA of the CDR3: TGTGCCAGCAGCGTAGGGAGGGGACAGGGCACAGATACGCAGTATTTT. Complete variable domain (other parts from reference TRBV9 and TRBJ2-3): DSGVTQTPKHLITATGQRVTLRCSPRSGDLSVYWYQQSLDQGLQFLIQYYNGEERAKGNILERFSAQQFPDLHSELNLSSLELGDSALYFCASSVGRGQGTDTQYFGPGTRLTVL.

The CDR3: CASSPDNQETQYF. In DNA form, the CDR3 reads TGTGCCAGCAGTCCGGACAACCAAGAGACCCAGTACTTC. V gene TRBV28 combines with J gene TRBJ2-5, with TRBD1 as a possible D gene (5 bases). Germline V CDR1 and CDR2: MDHEN, SYDVKM. The CDR3 covers 13 residues. With 5 bases removed from V and 0 bases from J, the gap between germline ends came to 7 bases.

The rearrangement joins TRBV7-2 to TRBJ1-1; unclear D gene. Germline V gene data show CDR1 as SGHTA and CDR2 as FQGNSA. V lost 5 bases, J lost 6 bases, and 10 bases lay in between. The CDR3 runs 12 residues. CDR3 bases: TGTGCCAGCAGCGGAGTGGAGCCTGAAGCTTTCTTT. Its protein is CASSGVEPEAFF. Looking up the rest from reference TRBV7-2 and TRBJ1-1 gives the full variable domain: GAGVSQSPSNKVTEKGKDVELRCDPISGHTALYWYRQSLGQGLEFLIYFQGNSAPDKSGLPSDRFSAERTGGSVSTLTIQRTQQEDSAVYLCASSGVEPEAFFGQGTRLTVV.

This clone was detected a few times. CDR3 nucleotides: TGTGCCAGCAGCTTATTATCTGGAAACACCATATATTTT. Its protein is CASSLLSGNTIYF. The chain links TRBV5-6 to TRBJ1-3; D remains ambiguous. The CDR3 runs to 13 residues. Per germline, CDR1 SGHDT and CDR2 YYEEEE. The V end lost 2 bases, the J end lost 1 base, and 4 bases lay between the germline ends.

This rearrangement joins TRBV7-2 to TRBJ1-5; D is possibly TRBD1 (6 bases). The CDR3 consists of 13 residues. V lost 1 base to trimming and J lost 12 bases, with 13 bases between them. Germline V gene lookup returns CDR1 SGHTA and CDR2 FQGNSA. CDR3 nucleotides: TGTGCCAGCAGCTTAGGGCGTCTGGGACACCAGCATTTT. This translates into CASSLGRLGHQHF.

The CDR3 region has the DNA TGTGCCAGCAGCTCACAGGGTTCTGGTGGGGAGCTGTTTTTT. Translation: CASSSQGSGGELFF. The chain is built from TRBV7-3 and TRBJ2-2; a weak D match, TRBD1 (6 bases). In germline, CDR1 is SGHTA, CDR2 FQGTGA. The CDR3 has 14 residues. V was pared by 4 bases and J by 8 bases, with 14 bases between.

This CDR3 is CASIGSNEKLFF. DNA for the CDR3: TGCGCCAGCATCGGGAGTAATGAAAAACTGTTTTTT. The chain employs TRBV23-1 and TRBJ1-4; no firm D call. TRBV23-1 is sorted into the ORF group, with uncertain function. This CDR3 region has 12 residues. The V and J ends lost 7 bases and 4 bases respectively, with 7 bases between them.

This chain connects TRBV4-3 to TRBJ2-1; no reliable D call. CDR1 is LGHNA, CDR2 YSLEER, per germline. The CDR3 totals 15 residues. Between the trimmed V and J ends, which lost 4 bases and 4 bases, there was a span of 14 bases. CDR3 loop: CASSLAPGGYNEQFF. DNA for the CDR3: TGCGCCAGCAGCCTCGCGCCGGGTGGTTACAATGAGCAGTTCTTC.

This chain links TRBV7-9 with TRBJ1-2; no clear D gene. Germline V gene data show CDR1 as SEHNR and CDR2 as FQNEAQ (reference sequence). Trimming shortened V by 1 base and J by 3 bases, and 18 bases separated the two germline ends. The CDR3 extends over 17 amino acids. CDR3 in DNA: TGTGCCAGCAGCTTAGACTTGTCAGCTAGTGAGTACTATGGCTACACCTTC. It yields the protein CASSLDLSASEYYGYTF.

The CDR3 loop is CASSYRDSSFQLSTDTQYF. CDR3 DNA: TGTGCCAGCAGCTACCGGGACTCCTCCTTCCAACTCAGCACAGATACGCAGTATTTT. The chain combines TRBV7-9 with TRBJ2-3; possible D gene TRBD2, 6 bases. The germline gives CDR1 SEHNR, CDR2 FQNEAQ (reference sequence). The CDR3 has 19 amino acids. Trimming took 4 bases from V and 0 from J, leaving 23 bases between them.

This rearrangement joins TRBV5-1 to TRBJ2-1; TRBD2 agrees at 7 bases. V shed 1 base and J 7 bases; nucleotides not matched to a gene: 5. CDR1 SGHRS and CDR2 YFSETQ come from the germline V gene. The CDR3 extends over 14 amino acids. The CDR3, as DNA: TGCGCCAGCAGCTTGAGGTTGCGGGGGAATGAGCAGTTCTTC. It codes for CASSLRLRGNEQFF. The variable domain in full, completed from reference TRBV5-1 and TRBJ2-1, reads KAGVTQTPRYLIKTRGQQVTLSCSPISGHRSVSWYQQTPGQGLQFLFEYFSETQRNKGNFPGRFSGRQFSNSRSEMNVSTLELGDSALYLCASSLRLRGNEQFFGPGTRLTVL.

V gene TRBV9 combines with J gene TRBJ2-3, with 7 bases that match TRBD1. CDR1 and CDR2 from the germline V gene are SGDLS and YYNGEE. The CDR3 totals 14 residues. Trimming took 4 bases from V and 4 from J; bases not matched to a gene: 6. The CDR3 DNA sequence: TGTGCCAGCAGCCCTAGACAGGGTCCAGATACGCAGTATTTT. Translated, it gives CASSPRQGPDTQYF.

The chain recombines TRBV11-1 with TRBJ2-2, with D possibly being TRBD2 (6 bases). This CDR3 is 16 amino acids long. The germline V gene has CDR1 SGHAT and CDR2 FQDESV (reference sequence). V lost 3 bases and J lost 4, with 15 bases in between. The CDR3 DNA sequence: TGTGCCAGCAGCTTTGCAGGCGGGGCGGCCACCGGGGAGCTGTTTTTT. It is translated as CASSFAGGAATGELFF.

The chain carries TRBV19 and TRBJ1-2; D call uncertain. The CDR3 is 15 residues long. CDR1 and CDR2 (germline): LNHDA, SQIVND (reference sequence). Trimming left V 3 bases short and J 3 bases short, with 14 bases between. Written as DNA, the CDR3 is TGTGCCAGTAGTATTCCCGGACTGGAGTACTATGGCTACACCTTC. It codes for CASSIPGLEYYGYTF.

The rearrangement uses TRBV6-1 and TRBJ2-3; 9 bases match TRBD2. The CDR3 consists of 14 residues. The ends lost 8 bases at V and 5 bases at J; junction bases unmatched: 8. Per germline, CDR1 MNHNS and CDR2 SASEGT. The CDR3 sequence is CASVAGGPGDTQYF. The CDR3 region has the DNA TGTGCCAGCGTGGCGGGGGGGCCAGGAGATACGCAGTATTTT.

The CDR3: CASSSRTGIYGYTF. In DNA, the CDR3 is TGTGCCAGCAGTTCCCGGACAGGGATCTATGGCTACACCTTC. The J gene is TRBJ1-2, the V gene TRBV27; 8 bases line up with TRBD1. The germline CDR1 and CDR2 sequences are MNHEY and SMNVEV (reference sequence). The CDR3 has 14 amino acids. Trimming cost V 4 bases and J 4 bases; bases outside gene matches: 5.

The CDR3 is CASRNYEKLFF. The CDR3 DNA reads as TGTGCCAGCCGCAACTATGAAAAACTGTTTTTT. V is TRBV19 and J is TRBJ1-4, with D unclear. This CDR3 contains 11 residues. V lost 9 bases to trimming and J lost 6 bases, with 8 bases between them. CDR1 is LNHDA and CDR2 is SQIVND in the germline V gene (reference sequence).

This rearrangement joins TRBV19 to TRBJ1-5, with 8 bases that match TRBD1. Trimming removed 11 bases from V and 5 bases from J; junction bases left unmatched: 11. This CDR3 region has 14 residues. CDR1 and CDR2 (germline): LNHDA, SQIVND (reference sequence). The CDR3 is CASGDRWIYQPQHF. CDR3 DNA sequence: TGTGCCTCCGGGGACAGGTGGATCTATCAGCCCCAGCATTTT.

This chain uses TRBV9 with TRBJ2-6; 8 nucleotides agree with TRBD1. The CDR3 is made up of 14 amino acids. V was pared by 7 bases and J by 0 bases, with 0 bases of the junction left unmatched. Germline CDR1 SGDLS, CDR2 YYNGEE. This CDR3 is CASDRGSGANVLTF. CDR3 sequence (DNA): TGTGCCAGCGACAGGGGCTCTGGGGCCAACGTCCTGACTTTC.

In DNA form, the CDR3 reads TGTGCCAGCAGCCCCGGGACAGGGACCACCTACGAGCAGTACTTC. It translates to CASSPGTGTTYEQYF. The chain carries TRBV7-9 and TRBJ2-7; TRBD1 matches 9 bases. The germline CDR1 and CDR2 sequences are SEHNR and FQNEAQ (reference sequence). With 5 bases clipped from V and 2 bases from J, the junction kept 7 bases outside the gene matches. The CDR3 is 15 residues long.

The genes are TRBV11-2 and TRBJ1-2; tentative D call: TRBD1 (5 bases). Germline V lookup: CDR1 SGHAT, CDR2 FQNNGV. The CDR3 loop spans 18 amino acids. The germline V and J ends were trimmed by 0 bases and 8 bases, with 25 bases remaining between them. The CDR3, as DNA: TGTGCCAGCAGCTTAGATTCCCAGGCGGCAGGGTCTATCGTGGGCTACACCTTC. It translates to CASSLDSQAAGSIVGYTF.

CDR3 region: CATRDRGGNEQFF. DNA for the CDR3: TGTGCCACCAGGGACAGGGGAGGCAATGAGCAGTTCTTC. The chain couples TRBV5-4 to TRBJ2-1; 10 bases fit TRBD1. V shed 9 bases and J 6 bases; nucleotides not matched to a gene: 6. Germline lookup yields CDR1 SGHNT and CDR2 YYREEE (reference sequence). The CDR3 has 13 residues.

The chain has TRBV11-2 and TRBJ1-3; D is ambiguous. The V and J ends lost 3 bases and 1 base respectively, with 7 bases between them. CDR1 SGHAT and CDR2 FQNNGV come from the germline V gene. The CDR3 extends over 14 amino acids. The CDR3 reads CASSLEGSGNTIYF. The DNA for the CDR3 is TGTGCCAGCAGCTTGGAGGGTTCTGGAAACACCATATATTTT.

The chain uses TRBV11-3 and TRBJ2-2; 8 bases map to TRBD1. The CDR3 has 15 residues. J gave up 13 bases and V 4 bases, and 14 bases lay outside the gene matches. The germline CDR1 and CDR2 sequences are SGHNT and YENEEA. The CDR3 bases are TGTGCCAGCAGCTCAACCGGGACAGGATCCGGTGGGCTGTTTTTT. Translated: CASSSTGTGSGGLFF. Complete variable domain (other parts from reference TRBV11-3 and TRBJ2-2): EAGVVQSPRYKIIEKKQPVAFWCNPISGHNTLYWYLQNLGQGPELLIRYENEEAVDDSQLPKDRFSAERLKGVDSTLKIQPAELGDSAVYLCASSSTGTGSGGLFFGEGSRLTVL.

The V gene is TRBV5-5, the J gene TRBJ1-2; tentatively, D is TRBD1 (6 bases). V lost 5 bases and J lost 4, with 21 bases in between. Looked up from germline, CDR1 is SGHKS and CDR2 is YYEKEE (reference sequence). The CDR3 is 16 residues long. This chain's CDR3 is CASRPAAGDTFYGYTF. CDR3 sequence (DNA): TGTGCCAGCAGACCCGCCGCCGGGGACACTTTCTATGGCTACACCTTC.

The V and J genes are TRBV7-9 and TRBJ1-4; unclear D gene. The CDR3 is made up of 13 amino acids. Germline V gene sequence: CDR1 SEHNR, CDR2 FQNEAQ (reference sequence). V shed 2 bases and J shed 8 bases, with 9 bases lying between them. The CDR3 spells CASSLKSFEKLFF. Written as DNA, the CDR3 is TGTGCCAGCAGCTTAAAATCTTTCGAAAAACTGTTTTTT.

V gene TRBV6-1 combines with J gene TRBJ1-4; a possible D gene is TRBD1 (6 bases). The CDR3 covers 15 residues. Germline CDR1 is MNHNS and CDR2 is SASEGT. With 2 bases removed from V and 8 bases from J, the gap between germline ends came to 15 bases. The CDR3: CASSENRGAREKLFF. The DNA for the CDR3 is TGTGCCAGCAGTGAAAATCGGGGGGCAAGGGAAAAACTGTTTTTT.